A selection of T cell receptor beta chains follows, all from one sample in a study of blood T cells in healthy people across ages. TCRdb re-derived calls from the 5' RACE reads in MiXCR, one entry per CDR3 protein. Here the sample spans some 730,000 distinct CDR3 sequences, approximately 22% being singletons. Sequenced material: blood. Receptor source: a man between 65 and 85 years old in good health. The CDR3 runs from the conserved cysteine through the conserved F or W. A D gene is named only where the DNA matches it firmly. Only some rows state a clone size, as once, few, many or a class for expanded clones.

clone_size d_call j_call v_call cdr3_aa cdr3_nt
- - TRBJ1-6 TRBV2 CASSWDLALHF TGTGCCAGCAGTTGGGACTTGGCCCTCCACTTT
few - TRBJ2-7 TRBV18 CASSLQTYEQYF TGTGCCAGCTCACTTCAGACCTACGAGCAGTACTTC
- TRBD1 TRBJ2-1 TRBV7-2 CASSSQGVYSEQFF TGTGCCAGCAGCTCACAGGGGGTCTACAGTGAGCAGTTCTTC
few - TRBJ2-3 TRBV9 CASSEGWDTQYF TGTGCCAGCAGCGAAGGGTGGGATACGCAGTATTTT
few - TRBJ1-3 TRBV7-2 CASTSETLRGNTIYF TGTGCCAGCACCTCCGAGACTCTTCGAGGAAACACCATATATTTT
few - TRBJ1-6 TRBV9 CASSRSVRQEDSPLHF TGTGCCAGCAGCCGATCTGTGAGGCAGGAGGATTCACCCCTCCACTTT
few - TRBJ1-6 TRBV6-5 CASSYLWDGGNSPLHF TGTGCCAGCAGTTACCTATGGGACGGGGGAAATTCACCCCTCCACTTT
- TRBD2 TRBJ2-3 TRBV3-1 CASSQEAGALEDTQYF TGTGCCAGCAGCCAAGAAGCGGGGGCTTTGGAAGATACGCAGTATTTT
many TRBD1 TRBJ2-4 TRBV6-5 CASSPPGGRAKNIQYF TGTGCCAGCAGTCCCCCAGGGGGAAGAGCCAAAAACATTCAGTACTTC
- - TRBJ2-6 TRBV6-6 CASASGAGANVLTF TGTGCCAGCGCCTCAGGGGCCGGGGCCAACGTCCTGACTTTC
few - TRBJ2-1 TRBV9 CASSVDSTVLNEQFF TGTGCCAGCAGCGTAGATTCAACAGTTTTAAATGAGCAGTTCTTC
- - TRBJ2-5 TRBV7-9 CASSHMTTYQETQYF TGTGCCAGCAGCCATATGACTACTTACCAAGAGACCCAGTACTTC
- - TRBJ2-1 TRBV12-3/TRBV12-4 CASSLGGHSYNEQFF TGTGCCAGCAGTTTGGGCGGTCACTCCTACAATGAGCAGTTCTTC
few - TRBJ1-6 TRBV11-2 CASSFGLPGSPYNSPLHF TGTGCCAGCAGCTTCGGGCTCCCGGGGAGCCCTTATAATTCACCCCTCCACTTT
- - TRBJ2-3 TRBV20-1 CSASYTDTQYF TGCAGTGCTAGCTACACAGATACGCAGTATTTT
- TRBD1 TRBJ2-7 TRBV12-3/TRBV12-4 CASRPTGQGRYEQYF TGTGCCAGCAGGCCCACCGGACAGGGTCGGTACGAGCAGTACTTC
- - TRBJ2-4 TRBV6-5 CASSYSRHPLAKNIQYF TGTGCCAGCAGTTACTCAAGACACCCTCTAGCCAAAAACATTCAGTACTTC
few - TRBJ2-4 TRBV7-2 CASSFAGHEGGNIQYF TGTGCCAGCAGCTTTGCGGGGCATGAGGGGGGAAACATTCAGTACTTC
few - TRBJ1-3 TRBV3-1 CASSLGVGGRSGNTIYF TGTGCCAGCAGCCTCGGGGTGGGGGGCCGCTCTGGAAACACCATATATTTT
- - TRBJ1-3 TRBV9 CASSRDRRNTIYF TGTGCCAGCAGCCGAGACAGAAGAAACACCATATATTTT
few TRBD1 TRBJ2-2 TRBV20-1 CSAWTGYSPGELFF TGCAGTGCCTGGACAGGGTATTCCCCCGGGGAGCTGTTTTTT
few - TRBJ2-5 TRBV7-6 CAGSPYSETQYF TGTGCCGGCAGCCCTTATTCAGAGACCCAGTACTTC
- TRBD2 TRBJ2-1 TRBV27 CASSPPSLAGVYNEQFF TGTGCCAGCAGTCCGCCGTCACTAGCGGGGGTTTACAATGAGCAGTTCTTC
few - TRBJ2-6 TRBV18 CASSPWTESGANVLTF TGTGCCAGCTCACCATGGACAGAATCTGGGGCCAACGTCCTGACTTTC
- TRBD1 TRBJ2-2 TRBV20-1 CSASTGVAGELFF TGCAGTGCTTCTACAGGGGTGGCCGGGGAGCTGTTTTTT
- - TRBJ2-3 TRBV7-2 CASSPWWADTQYF TGTGCCAGCAGCCCCTGGTGGGCAGATACGCAGTATTTT
few - TRBJ2-1 TRBV7-9 CASSPRGPKGNEQFF TGTGCCAGCAGCCCCCGGGGCCCCAAAGGGAATGAGCAGTTCTTC
few - TRBJ1-6 TRBV10-3 CAISEEHSPLHF TGTGCCATCAGTGAGGAACATTCACCCCTCCACTTT
- - TRBJ2-5 TRBV6-6 CASSLPGTQYF TGTGCCAGCAGCTTGCCAGGGACCCAGTACTTC
- TRBD1 TRBJ1-5 TRBV20-1 CSARDPGGQPQHF TGCAGTGCTAGAGATCCAGGGGGTCAGCCCCAGCATTTT
- - TRBJ1-2 TRBV14 CASSQDRAVYYGYTF TGTGCCAGCAGCCAAGATCGGGCAGTATACTATGGCTACACCTTC
many - TRBJ2-3 TRBV27 CASSLTRSTDTQYF TGTGCCAGCAGCTTAACCAGGAGCACAGATACGCAGTATTTT
many TRBD1 TRBJ1-2 TRBV4-3 CASSHRQGSGANYGYTF TGCGCCAGCAGCCATCGACAGGGAAGCGGTGCGAACTATGGCTACACCTTC
few TRBD1 TRBJ1-2 TRBV20-1 CSARTGASYGYTF TGCAGTGCGCGGACAGGGGCCTCCTATGGCTACACCTTC
- - TRBJ1-6 TRBV20-1 CSARGSHNSPLHF TGCAGTGCCCGAGGGTCGCATAATTCACCCCTCCACTTT
- - TRBJ2-3 TRBV12-3/TRBV12-4 CASSSKGSTDTQYF TGTGCCAGCAGTTCTAAGGGGTCCACAGATACGCAGTATTTT
- - TRBJ2-1 TRBV5-1 CASSTQGAYNEQFF TGCGCCAGCAGCACCCAGGGAGCCTACAATGAGCAGTTCTTC
- - TRBJ2-5 TRBV5-1 CASSLEPSRSETQYF TGCGCCAGCAGCTTGGAGCCGTCCCGGTCGGAGACCCAGTACTTC
few - TRBJ2-3 TRBV7-9 CASFGSKNTDTQYF TGTGCCAGCTTCGGGAGCAAGAACACAGATACGCAGTATTTT
- - TRBJ2-7 TRBV6-5 CASSYDSNYEQYF TGTGCCAGCAGTTACGACAGTAACTACGAGCAGTACTTC
- - TRBJ2-1 TRBV21-1 CASSKVPDWVSYNEQFF TGTGCCAGCAGCAAAGTTCCCGACTGGGTTTCCTACAATGAGCAGTTCTTC
- - TRBJ2-3 TRBV7-8 CASFNNTQYF TGTGCCAGCTTTAACAATACGCAGTATTTT
- TRBD2 TRBJ2-1 TRBV7-8 CASSLAVVLAGGSSYNEQFF TGTGCCAGCAGCTTAGCGGTTGTACTAGCGGGGGGAAGCTCCTACAATGAGCAGTTCTTC
few - TRBJ1-4 TRBV7-9 CASTAGPIATNEKLFF TGTGCCAGCACCGCCGGGCCTATTGCAACTAATGAAAAACTGTTTTTT
- - TRBJ2-1 TRBV9 CASSVEPAVPSGEQFF TGTGCCAGCAGCGTAGAGCCAGCGGTTCCCTCAGGGGAGCAGTTCTTC
few - TRBJ1-2 TRBV29-1 CSVEQGDGCGYTF TGCAGCGTTGAACAGGGTGACGGCTGTGGCTACACCTTC
few - TRBJ1-1 TRBV7-2 CASSLGSERGTEAFF TGTGCCAGCAGCTTAGGATCGGAGCGAGGCACTGAAGCTTTCTTT
- TRBD2 TRBJ2-2 TRBV7-9 CASSSLGGGPNTGELFF TGTGCCAGCAGCTCCCTAGGCGGGGGGCCGAACACCGGGGAGCTGTTTTTT
- TRBD2 TRBJ2-1 TRBV20-1 CSAASGRRAYNEQFF TGCAGTGCGGCTAGCGGCCGCAGGGCTTACAATGAGCAGTTCTTC
few - TRBJ2-2 TRBV6-2/TRBV6-3 CASSYRRDTGELFF TGTGCCAGCAGTTACAGGAGGGACACCGGGGAGCTGTTTTTT
- - TRBJ2-5 TRBV28 CASSLQGKTQYF TGTGCCAGCAGCCTACAGGGCAAGACCCAGTACTTC
few - TRBJ2-1 TRBV10-3 CAISEGQEGREFF TGTGCCATCAGTGAGGGACAGGAGGGTCGAGAGTTCTTC
few TRBD2 TRBJ2-1 TRBV30 CAWSVQSGRSNEQFF TGTGCCTGGAGTGTACAAAGCGGGAGATCGAATGAGCAGTTCTTC
few - TRBJ2-3 TRBV7-3 CASSPYNSADTQYF TGTGCCAGCAGCCCCTACAACTCGGCAGATACGCAGTATTTT
few - TRBJ1-5 TRBV5-1 CASSREGYNQPQHF TGCGCCAGCTCTCGGGAGGGGTACAATCAGCCCCAGCATTTT